This T cell receptor (beta chain) was recorded in a study of blood T cell repertoires in COVID-19. Study as a whole: COVID-19 samples, acute and convalescent, were from the United States, Italy and Spain. PBMCs, B-cell-depleted T cells, or T cells were the source of the cDNA or gDNA that made up the material.

Per the original data handling: Amplification of reference gene primers was used by the study to estimate nucleated cell counts. Only in-frame clones appear in the TCRdb table, and some are missing; sequencing was by immunoSEQ multiplex PCR. V and J calls plus clone size are reproduced from that table; the DNA served to infer D and trimming. Of some 250,000 clones detected, approximately 82% appear once; the ten largest clones hold approximately 6%. From germline, CDR1 is MNHNS and CDR2 SASEGT. V was trimmed by 3 bases and J by 9 bases, leaving 12 bases between them. The CDR3 has 14 amino acids. Material: peripheral blood. The clonotype originates from a man older than 75 with acute or convalescent COVID-19. The gene calls are TRBV6-1 and TRBJ1-6, with unresolved D. The CDR3 spells CASSDPGGGSPLHF. CDR3 bases: TGTGCCAGCAGTGATCCAGGTGGTGGTTCACCCCTCCACTTT.